Listed below are T cell receptor beta chains from one sample, sequenced in a study of prognosis after radiotherapy for stage I lung cancer. TCRdb re-called the multiplex PCR reads with MiXCR, one entry per CDR3 protein. This repertoire shows about 18,000 distinct CDR3 sequences, roughly 30% found once; its top ten account for less than 25%. The sequencing here drew on PBMCs, taken before or after stereotactic body radiation therapy (not recorded which). All receptors come from a donor aged 50 or older with non-small cell lung cancer. Each CDR3 is given with its conserved first and last residue. Fields, in order: D gene, J gene, V gene, clone size, CDR3 length, CDR3 DNA, CDR3 protein. The D gene is left open where the match is weak. For some rows the clone size is stated as once, few or many, or as a class when expanded; others skip it.

>-|TRBJ2-7|TRBV10-3|many|14
TGTGCCATCAGTGAGACGGACGCCTCCTACGAGCAGTACTTC
CAISETDASYEQYF
>-|TRBJ2-5|TRBV4-1|many|13
TGCGCCAGCAGCCGAAACAGTCAAGAGACCCAGTACTTC
CASSRNSQETQYF
>-|TRBJ1-5|TRBV12-3/TRBV12-4|-|14
TGTGCCGGCAGTTTTAGGGCATGGGGCGGGTACCAGCATTTT
CAGSFRAWGGYQHF
>-|TRBJ2-5|TRBV7-8|many|12
TGTGCCAGCGAAACCGGAAGCGGGACCCAGTACTTC
CASETGSGTQYF
>-|TRBJ2-6|TRBV4-3|many|18
TGCGCCAGCAGCCAAGATTTACGGGGATCCTCTGGGGCCAACGTCCTGACTTTC
CASSQDLRGSSGANVLTF
>-|TRBJ2-7|TRBV20-1|once|13
TGCAGTGCTCAGGGGACTTGCTACTACGAGCAGTACTTC
CSAQGTCYYEQYF
>TRBD2|TRBJ2-3|TRBV18|many|15
TGTGCCAGCTCACGGACTAGCGGGAGCACAGATACGCAGTATTTT
CASSRTSGSTDTQYF
>-|TRBJ2-3|TRBV6-1|many|14
TGTGCCAGCAGAAGGGACACCCACACAGATACGCAGTATTTT
CASRRDTHTDTQYF
>-|TRBJ1-6|TRBV28|-|14
TGTGCCAGCAGTTTAGCAGGGGAGACTTCAAACCTCCACTTT
CASSLAGETSNLHF
>-|TRBJ2-3|TRBV6-1|-|14
TGTACCAGCAGTGTTTGGGGGAGCACAGATACGCAGTATTTT
CTSSVWGSTDTQYF
>-|TRBJ2-1|TRBV6-4|many|15
TGTGCCAGCAGTTCGGGGGAGGGGGGAATCAATGAGCAGTTCTTC
CASSSGEGGINEQFF
>-|TRBJ1-5|TRBV5-6|many|12
TGTGCCAGCAGCTTGCGCAATCAGCCCCAGCATTTT
CASSLRNQPQHF
>-|TRBJ1-1|TRBV11-3|many|13
TGTGCCAGCAGCTGGACGAGAGGGTCTGAAGCTTTCTTT
CASSWTRGSEAFF
>-|TRBJ1-1|TRBV28|many|13
TGTGCCAGCAGTTCGCACCAGGTTCCTGAAGCTTTCTTT
CASSSHQVPEAFF
>TRBD1|TRBJ2-7|TRBV15|many|15
TGTGCCACCAGCCCGAACAGGGGGCTTTCCCACGAGCAGTACTTC
CATSPNRGLSHEQYF
>-|TRBJ2-5|TRBV4-1|many|11
TGCGCCAGCAGCCAATACCGGGAACAGTACTTC
CASSQYREQYF
>TRBD1|TRBJ1-5|TRBV27|many|12
TGTGCCAGCAAGACAGGGGGTCAGCCCCAGCATTTT
CASKTGGQPQHF
>TRBD1|TRBJ2-7|TRBV12-3/TRBV12-4|many|15
TGTGCCAGCAGTTTAAGGCGGGACAGGGCTTACGAGCAGTACTTC
CASSLRRDRAYEQYF
>-|TRBJ1-3|TRBV5-1|many|15
TGCGCCAGCAGCTTGGAAGACCCCTCTGGAAACACCATATATTTT
CASSLEDPSGNTIYF
>TRBD2|TRBJ2-1|TRBV7-3|many|19
TGTGCCAGCAGCACGGAAATCGGACTAGCGGGAGGGCTGCACAATGAGCAGTTCTTC
CASSTEIGLAGGLHNEQFF
>-|TRBJ2-5|TRBV20-1|medium-sized|14
TGCAGTGCTAGAAGTGGGGCCGAGCAAGAGACCCAGTACTTC
CSARSGAEQETQYF
>-|TRBJ2-3|TRBV6-9|-|14
TGTGCCAGCAGTTGGGGACGAAACAAAGATAGGCAGTATTTT
CASSWGRNKDRQYF
>TRBD1|TRBJ2-1|TRBV30|-|16
TGTGCCTGCAGACATAGACAGGGGTCGTCCTACAATGAGCAGTTCTTC
CACRHRQGSSYNEQFF
>-|TRBJ2-1|TRBV20-1|-|15
TGCAGTGCTAGAGTGGGTTGGCTGAAGTACAATGAGCAGTTCTTC
CSARVGWLKYNEQFF
>-|TRBJ2-7|TRBV9|many|16
TGTGCCAGCAGCGTAGGTCACGGAGGAAGCTCCTACGAGCAGTACTTC
CASSVGHGGSSYEQYF
>-|TRBJ2-4|TRBV15|many|15
TGTGCCACCAGCAGAGATCCCGAAAACAAAAACATTCAGTACTTC
CATSRDPENKNIQYF
>TRBD1|TRBJ2-7|TRBV6-4|many|13
TGTGCCAGCACCCAGACAGGGGGCGACGAGCAGTACTTC
CASTQTGGDEQYF
>-|TRBJ2-1|TRBV27|many|14
TGTGCCAGCAGTTCCCGGGAATTCTACAATGAGCAGTTCTTC
CASSSREFYNEQFF
>TRBD1|TRBJ2-3|TRBV6-4|many|14
TGTGCCAGCAGTGACACAACAGGGGGGGATACGCAGTATTTT
CASSDTTGGDTQYF
>TRBD2|TRBJ2-5|TRBV20-1|many|15
TGCAGTGCGGCGGGCTGGACTAGCGAGCAAGAGACCCAGTACTTC
CSAAGWTSEQETQYF
>-|TRBJ2-2|TRBV20-1|once|14
TGCAGTGCTAGTGTCCCATCGGACACCCGGGAGCTGTTTTTT
CSASVPSDTRELFF
>-|TRBJ2-2|TRBV6-1|many|14
TGTGCCAGCAGACAAACAGGGACCACCGGGGAGCTGTTTTTT
CASRQTGTTGELFF
>-|TRBJ2-7|TRBV6-1|many|12
TGTGCCAGCTCCGTTCGGGGATACGAGCAGTACTTC
CASSVRGYEQYF
>-|TRBJ2-7|TRBV5-4|many|16
TGTGCCAGCAGCGGTGGGGCGGGAAGTAAATCCTACGAGCAGTACTTC
CASSGGAGSKSYEQYF
>TRBD1|TRBJ2-4|TRBV20-1|many|15
TGCAGTGCTACCAAAGACAGGGGGGCCAAAAACATTCAGTACTTC
CSATKDRGAKNIQYF
>-|TRBJ1-5|TRBV6-1|-|17
TGTGCCAGCAGTGAAGCGGGATGGGGAGGGTTGGAACAGCCCCAGCATTTT
CASSEAGWGGLEQPQHF
>TRBD1|TRBJ2-3|TRBV6-4|many|16
TGTGCCAGCAGTGAAGCGGAGACAGGGGGCACAGATACGCAGTATTTT
CASSEAETGGTDTQYF
>-|TRBJ1-5|TRBV7-2|many|13
TGTGCCAGCCGCGGGACATCGAATCAGCCCCAGCATTTT
CASRGTSNQPQHF
>-|TRBJ2-5|TRBV18|many|14
TGTGCCAGCTCACCTGGACACGAGCAAGAGACCCAGTACTTC
CASSPGHEQETQYF
>-|TRBJ1-1|TRBV2|-|13
TGTGCCAGCATAAAAGGGATGAGCACTGAAGCTTTCTTT
CASIKGMSTEAFF
>-|TRBJ1-1|TRBV20-1|-|15
TGCAGTGCTAGCACAAGGGAGAGGATGAACACTAAAGCTCTCTTT
CSASTRERMNTKALF
>TRBD1|TRBJ1-6|TRBV19|medium-sized|13
TGTGCCAGTAGTCGGGACAGGGTTTCACCCCTCCACTTT
CASSRDRVSPLHF
>-|TRBJ2-7|TRBV20-1|many|14
TGCAGTGCTAGTCCAGTTGGGGCGCGCGACGAGCAGTACTTC
CSASPVGARDEQYF
>-|TRBJ2-7|TRBV20-1|many|13
TGCAGTGCTATATCAAAGCCCGATGGGGAGCAGTACTTC
CSAISKPDGEQYF
>-|TRBJ2-6|TRBV6-1|many|15
TGTGCCAGCAGTAGCGACAGTTCTGGGGCCAACGTCCTGACTTTC
CASSSDSSGANVLTF
>-|TRBJ2-2|TRBV7-9|-|16
TGTGCCAGCAGCTTAGTGGGCAGGGGAGGAACCGGGGAGCTGTTTTTT
CASSLVGRGGTGELFF
>-|TRBJ2-1|TRBV6-1|many|13
TGTGCCAGTCGGAATGGGGGCGAGGATGAGCAGTTCTTC
CASRNGGEDEQFF
>-|TRBJ1-1|TRBV6-1|few|14
TGTGCCAGCAGTACAACCGGGAATGAGCCTGAAGCTTTCTTT
CASSTTGNEPEAFF
>TRBD1|TRBJ1-2|TRBV20-1|many|16
TGCAGTGCTGCGCTGGGGGCTCGACAGGGCCACTATGGCTACACCTTC
CSAALGARQGHYGYTF
>TRBD2|TRBJ2-7|TRBV7-2|many|15
TGTGCCAGCAGCTCGGCTAGCGGGAAGTCGTACGAGCAGTACTTC
CASSSASGKSYEQYF
>-|TRBJ2-6|TRBV2|many|16
TGTGCCAGCAGTGGAGGTATAGGCTCTGGGGCCAACGTCCTGACTTTC
CASSGGIGSGANVLTF
>-|TRBJ1-6|TRBV4-1|many|15
TGCGCCAGCAGCCAAAATCCCAACGCTAATTCACCCCTCCACTTT
CASSQNPNANSPLHF
>-|TRBJ2-5|TRBV11-2|many|16
TGTGCCAGCAGCCACACGCTGGGGGTCCAGAAGGAGACCCAGTACTTC
CASSHTLGVQKETQYF
>-|TRBJ1-3|TRBV20-1|medium-sized|13
TGCAGTGCTGGGGAAGACTCTGGAAACACCATATATTTT
CSAGEDSGNTIYF
>-|TRBJ2-7|TRBV7-2|medium-sized|15
TGTGCCAGCAGCCCAGATTCCGGGGCTAGGAACGAGCAGTACTTC
CASSPDSGARNEQYF
>-|TRBJ1-1|TRBV6-2/TRBV6-3|-|13
TGTGCCGGAAGTTACTCCCCACAAGGTGATGCTTTCTTT
CAGSYSPQGDAFF
>-|TRBJ2-1|TRBV7-2|-|11
TGTGCCAGTAGTACTCACAATCAGCAGTTCTTC
CASSTHNQQFF
>-|TRBJ2-3|TRBV7-2|many|14
TGTGCCAGCAGATGGTTTGGGGGCAGAGATACGCAGTATTTT
CASRWFGGRDTQYF
>TRBD2|TRBJ2-1|TRBV28|many|16
TGTGCCAGCAGACCTCCTAGCGGGAGTACTTACAATGAGCAGTTCTTC
CASRPPSGSTYNEQFF
>TRBD1|TRBJ1-2|TRBV20-1|many|17
TGCAGTGCTAGAGGACGACATCTGGGGGACAGGGGGGGTGGCTACACCTTC
CSARGRHLGDRGGGYTF